The 7 T cell receptor beta chains below come from one sample, sequenced in a study of blood T cells in healthy people across ages. Primed by a sample-barcoded 5' primer and a J-beta primer mix, a second PCR proceeded for about 7 to 11 cycles. TCRdb ran MiXCR on the 5' RACE reads and lists one entry per CDR3 protein. This table has around 1,000,000 distinct CDR3 sequences, around 25% appearing once. These data were also filed under a second study, of T cells of mothers and their children.

What was sequenced was blood. The receptors shown here come from a girl between 2 and 10 years old in good health.

This sequence joins TRBV29-1 and TRBJ2-2; D may correspond to TRBD1 or TRBD2 (5 bases each). Looked up from germline, CDR1 is SQVTM and CDR2 is ANQGSEA. V lost 7 bases and J lost 1, with 19 bases in between. CDR3 length: 16 residues. CDR3 region: CSASSGFQGNTGELFF. The CDR3 nucleotides are TGCAGCGCTAGCTCTGGCTTTCAGGGGAACACCGGGGAGCTGTTTTTT.

This sequence joins TRBV12-3 or TRBV12-4 and TRBJ2-5, with D perhaps matching TRBD1 (6 bases). V was pared by 5 bases and J by 5 bases, with 18 bases between. This CDR3 comprises 15 residues. CDR3 sequence: CASSPGQPDWETQYF. Written as DNA, the CDR3 is TGTGCCAGCAGTCCAGGACAGCCGGACTGGGAGACCCAGTACTTC.

The chain employs TRBV5-1 and TRBJ2-5; perhaps TRBD2 as D (7 bases). The tail of the sequence fits TRBJ2-1 better, so the J call may be wrong. CDR3 length equals 15 residues. The germline V gene has CDR1 SGHRS and CDR2 YFSETQ. Written as DNA, the CDR3 is TGCGCCAGCAGCCCGAGGGGGGGCTACGGGAATGAGCAGTTCTTC. Amino acids: CASSPRGGYGNEQFF.

This clonotype was seen more than once but under ten times. J is TRBJ2-2 and V is TRBV6-2 or TRBV6-3; D call uncertain. Germline CDR1 and CDR2: MNHEY and SVGEGT. V lost 3 bases to trimming and J lost 5 bases, with 13 bases between them. The CDR3 is 15 amino acids. The DNA for the CDR3 is TGTGCCAGCAGTTATTCCTTCGGGCTGACCGGGGAGCTGTTTTTT. It encodes CASSYSFGLTGELFF.

This chain uses TRBV7-3 with TRBJ2-1, with 9 bases aligning to TRBD2. The germline gives CDR1 SGHTA, CDR2 FQGTGA. The CDR3 consists of 16 residues. After removal of 4 bases from V and 7 bases from J, the junction contained 11 bases not matched to a gene. The CDR3 region is CASSSREGGRGNEQFF. CDR3 DNA sequence: TGTGCCAGCAGCTCACGAGAAGGCGGGAGGGGAAATGAGCAGTTCTTC.

This clonotype was detected a few times. The chain recombines TRBV20-1 with TRBJ2-5; 13 bases match TRBD2. The ends lost 0 bases at V and 5 bases at J; junction bases unmatched: 12. In germline, CDR1 is DFQATT, CDR2 SNEGSKA (reference sequence). The CDR3 is made up of 18 amino acids. This CDR3 is CSARDLYTSGRAGETQYF. The CDR3 DNA is TGCAGTGCTAGAGATCTTTATACTAGCGGGAGGGCCGGGGAGACCCAGTACTTC.

This chain uses TRBV20-1 with TRBJ1-2, with a tentative D call TRBD1 (6 bases). Looked up from germline, CDR1 is DFQATT and CDR2 is SNEGSKA (reference sequence). The CDR3 covers 11 residues. V was shortened by 3 bases and J by 8 bases, with 10 bases between the two germline ends. For the CDR3, the DNA is TGCAGTGCTAGGGGGGCGGGGGGCTACACCTTC. Amino acids: CSARGAGGYTF.